This record covers a single T cell receptor beta chain. Its antigen is currently not known. The junction departs from the called germline gene at one end, perhaps through a read error. According to the germline V gene, CDR1 reads KGHSH and CDR2 reads LQKENI. The CDR3 starts with the cysteine, ends with the phenylalanine, and has 13 residues. Only the CDR3 portion is preserved as DNA: 39 bases, with reading frame beginning at the first base. The twin pairs came from the European Cystic Fibrosis Twin and Sibling Study Cohort, a cohort that recruited patients from 150 to 200 CF clinics across 14 European countries. Both zygosity and CFTR genotype were checked in-house, and zygosity was tested with multiplex PCR across nine short tandem repeat loci. Each twin gave a peripheral blood sample, and clinical parameters were documented on that same day of blood sampling. Phenol/chloroform extraction was used to isolate genomic DNA from peripheral blood cells, and the DNA was then kept in TE buffer at 4 degrees C.

TCR beta CDR3 regions were amplified by multiplex PCR with the immunoSEQ immune profiling system according to the manufacturer's instructions. An Illumina NextSeq system was used to carry out the sequencing. On the authors' methods: Sequence data were processed on the immunoSEQ Analyzer platform, and clonality was computed as the square root of Simpson's index of productive rearrangements. Similarity in V and J usage was measured by Jensen-Shannon distance, and OLGA was used to compute CDR3 generation probabilities. The immuneACCESS database (August 2020) and VDJdb (December 2020) were searched for shared CDR3 sequences. Not all clones reach the TCRdb copy of this immuneACCESS table, which keeps in-frame sequences only. Checked studies attribute under half of the gap to unresolved V genes and leave the rest unexplained. That table is the source of V, J and clone size, and D and trimming were worked out from the DNA. This sample holds 8,000 to 10,000 clones; roughly nine tenths were observed only once. The ten largest clones capture 4.5% to 6% of the sample.

The sample originates from a study of monozygotic twins with cystic fibrosis (dated by TCRdb to the early 2020s). Notes on the research overall: Barcoded libraries were prepared from about 3 micrograms of fragmented DNA with about 15 PCR cycles. To assess genetic influence on V and J gene usage, the study compared TCR beta repertoires within and across 16 monozygotic twin pairs with cystic fibrosis. Ten female and six male twin pairs, aged about 2.0 to 36.4 years (median around 10 years) and mostly children and adolescents, were included in the cohort. On the day blood was drawn, the twins' weight-for-height and FEVPerc (FEV1 disease centile) were ranked against those of the roughly 960 cohort participants. Data for three of the twin pairs had already been reported earlier in a different context. The research as a whole found: Monozygotic CF twin pairs shared significantly more nucleotide-identical clonotypes within each pair than unrelated CF individuals shared with one another (P = 0.000026, Mann-Whitney). Only a small cohort was studied, and no association of shared CDR3 numbers with age, concordance or disease severity was found. In 13 of 16 pairs, V gene usage most closely resembled the co-twin's, and the same held for J usage in 8 of 16 pairs, a pattern suggesting genetic constraints. Simpson clonality was generally low (median about 0.0087), which suggests a naive-dominated repertoire, and clonality was higher in the most severely affected patients.

The TCR comes from a boy aged 2-9 years with cystic fibrosis. Sequencing was done on a sample of blood. The chain is assembled from TRBV18 and TRBJ1-1, with an unclear D gene assignment. The DNA sequence is as follows: TGTGCCAGCGCACCGGCCCCTAACACTGAAGCTTTCTTT. Its protein reads: CASAPAPNTEAFF.